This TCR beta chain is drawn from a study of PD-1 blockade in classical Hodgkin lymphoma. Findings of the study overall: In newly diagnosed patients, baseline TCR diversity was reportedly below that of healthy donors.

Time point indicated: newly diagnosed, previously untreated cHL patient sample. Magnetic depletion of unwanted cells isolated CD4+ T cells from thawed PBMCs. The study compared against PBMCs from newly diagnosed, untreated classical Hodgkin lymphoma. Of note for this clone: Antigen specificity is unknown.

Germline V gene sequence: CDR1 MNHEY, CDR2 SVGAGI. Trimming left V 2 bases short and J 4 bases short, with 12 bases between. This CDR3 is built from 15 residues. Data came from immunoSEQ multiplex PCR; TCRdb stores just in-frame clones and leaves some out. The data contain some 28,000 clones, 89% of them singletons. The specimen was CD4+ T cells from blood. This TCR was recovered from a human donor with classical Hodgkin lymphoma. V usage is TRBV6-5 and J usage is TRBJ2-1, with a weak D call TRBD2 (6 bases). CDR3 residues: CASSYGASVYNEQFF. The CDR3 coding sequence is TGTGCCAGCAGTTACGGTGCTAGCGTTTACAATGAGCAGTTCTTC.